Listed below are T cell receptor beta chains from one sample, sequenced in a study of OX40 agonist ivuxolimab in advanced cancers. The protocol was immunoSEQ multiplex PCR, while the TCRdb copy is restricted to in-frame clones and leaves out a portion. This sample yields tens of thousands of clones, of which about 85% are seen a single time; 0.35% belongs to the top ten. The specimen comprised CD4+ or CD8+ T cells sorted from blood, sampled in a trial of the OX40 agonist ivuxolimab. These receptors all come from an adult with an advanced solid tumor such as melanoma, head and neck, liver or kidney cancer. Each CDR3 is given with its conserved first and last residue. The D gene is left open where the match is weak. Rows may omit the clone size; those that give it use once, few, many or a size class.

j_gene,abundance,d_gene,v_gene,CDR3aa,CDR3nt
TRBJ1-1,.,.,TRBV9,CASSVARSSEAFF,TGTGCCAGCAGCGTAGCAAGATCGAGTGAAGCTTTCTTT
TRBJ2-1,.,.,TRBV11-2,CASTTDTYNEQFF,TGTGCCAGCACCACGGACACCTACAATGAGCAGTTCTTC
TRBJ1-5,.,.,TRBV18,CASSPLPDQPQHF,TGTGCCAGCTCACCACTCCCCGATCAGCCCCAGCATTTT
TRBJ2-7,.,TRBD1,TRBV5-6,CASSLEGQVTYEQYF,TGTGCCAGCAGCTTGGAGGGACAGGTAACCTACGAGCAGTACTTC
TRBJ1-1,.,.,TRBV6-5,CASIQGPTVRAFF,TGTGCCAGCATTCAGGGGCCGACAGTTCGGGCTTTCTTT
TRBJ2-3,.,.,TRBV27,CASSLWQGGDTQYF,TGTGCCAGCAGTTTATGGCAGGGTGGGGATACGCAGTATTTT
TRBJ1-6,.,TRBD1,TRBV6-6,CASRGGQHNSPLHF,TGTGCCAGCAGGGGGGGACAGCATAATTCACCCCTCCACTTT
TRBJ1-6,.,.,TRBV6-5,CASSKRDNNSPLHF,TGTGCCAGCAGCAAGAGGGACAATAATTCACCCCTCCACTTT
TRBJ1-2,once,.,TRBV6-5,CASSERRVTF,TGTGCCAGCAGTGAACGGCGGGTCACCTTC
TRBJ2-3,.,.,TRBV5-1,CASSYELTDTQYF,TGCGCCAGCAGCTACGAACTCACAGATACGCAGTATTTT
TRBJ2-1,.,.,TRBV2,CASSPGADNEQFF,TGTGCCAGCAGTCCCGGGGCCGACAATGAGCAGTTCTTC
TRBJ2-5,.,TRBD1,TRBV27,CASSSTTGVGTQYF,TGTGCCAGCAGTTCAACTACAGGGGTTGGGACCCAGTACTTC
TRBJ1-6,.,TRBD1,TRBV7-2,CASSLGDRGKVLNSPLHF,TGTGCCAGCAGCTTAGGAGACAGGGGAAAGGTGTTAAATTCACCCCTCCACTTT
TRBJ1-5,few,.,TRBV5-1,CASSLGQDQPQHF,TGCGCCAGCAGCTTGGGACAGGATCAGCCCCAGCATTTT
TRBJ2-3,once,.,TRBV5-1,CASSLVGDTQYF,TGCGCCAGCAGCTTGGTGGGCGATACGCAGTATTTT
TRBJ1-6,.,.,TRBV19,CASSISTADNSPLHF,TGTGCCAGTAGTATTTCGACAGCCGATAATTCACCCCTCCACTTT
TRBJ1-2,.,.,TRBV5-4,CASSPGTVRGYTF,TGTGCCAGCAGCCCTGGGACGGTTCGAGGCTACACCTTC
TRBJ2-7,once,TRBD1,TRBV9,CASSVGLGQGSYEQYF,TGTGCCAGCAGCGTAGGATTAGGACAGGGATCCTACGAGCAGTACTTC
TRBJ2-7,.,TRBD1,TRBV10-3,CAIKQGDTYEQYF,TGTGCCATCAAACAGGGGGACACCTACGAGCAGTACTTC
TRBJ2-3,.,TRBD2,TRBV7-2,CASSVGLADRTDTQYF,TGTGCCAGCAGCGTAGGACTAGCGGACCGCACAGATACGCAGTATTTT
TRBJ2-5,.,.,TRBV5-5,CASSLGSQGQETQYF,TGTGCCAGCAGCTTGGGCTCCCAGGGCCAAGAGACCCAGTACTTC
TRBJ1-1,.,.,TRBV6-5,CASSLHGGNTEAFF,TGTGCCAGCAGCCTCCACGGGGGGAACACTGAAGCTTTCTTT
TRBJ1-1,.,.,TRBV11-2,CASSQAENTEAFF,TGTGCCAGCAGCCAGGCGGAGAACACTGAAGCTTTCTTT
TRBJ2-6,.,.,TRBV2,CASSGGDSGANVLTF,TGTGCCAGCAGTGGAGGAGACTCTGGGGCCAACGTCCTGACTTTC
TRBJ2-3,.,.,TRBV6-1,CASSEAVAGDTQYF,TGTGCCAGCAGTGAAGCGGTGGCGGGAGATACGCAGTATTTT
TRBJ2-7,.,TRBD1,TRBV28,CASSYPRGQGEYRFYEQYF,TGTGCCAGCAGCTATCCCCGGGGACAGGGGGAATATAGGTTCTACGAGCAGTACTTC
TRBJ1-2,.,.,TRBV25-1,CASAKGGGAGGYTF,TGTGCCAGCGCTAAGGGCGGGGGCGCGGGGGGCTACACCTTC
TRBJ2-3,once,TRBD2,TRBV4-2,CASSQLTGRSEDTQYF,TGTGCCAGCAGCCAACTGACCGGGAGGTCCGAAGATACGCAGTATTTT
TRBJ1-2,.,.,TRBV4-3,CASSQDQFDYGYTF,TGCGCCAGCAGCCAAGACCAGTTTGACTATGGCTACACCTTC
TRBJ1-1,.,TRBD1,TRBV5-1,CASSGRTGGLTEAFF,TGCGCCAGCAGCGGAAGGACAGGGGGCCTCACTGAAGCTTTCTTT
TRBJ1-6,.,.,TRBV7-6,CASSLGDGSYNSPLHF,TGTGCCAGCAGCTTAGGAGACGGCTCCTATAATTCACCCCTCCACTTT
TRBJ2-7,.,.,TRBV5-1,CASREQFILSYEQYF,TGCGCCAGCAGGGAACAGTTTATATTATCCTACGAGCAGTACTTC
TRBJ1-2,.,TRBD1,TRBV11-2,CASSKWDRGNYGYTF,TGTGCCAGCAGCAAATGGGACAGGGGAAACTATGGCTACACCTTC
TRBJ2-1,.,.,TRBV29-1,CSVVALVSYNEQFF,TGCAGCGTGGTTGCGTTGGTCTCCTACAATGAGCAGTTCTTC
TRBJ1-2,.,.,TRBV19,CASSFQGNGYTF,TGTGCCAGTAGTTTTCAGGGGAACGGCTACACCTTC
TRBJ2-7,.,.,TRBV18,CASSPAQGGAYEQYF,TGTGCCAGCTCACCAGCCCAAGGGGGAGCCTACGAGCAGTACTTC
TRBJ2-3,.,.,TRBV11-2,CASSLTGPSTDTQYF,TGTGCCAGCAGCTTAACGGGACCCAGCACAGATACGCAGTATTTT
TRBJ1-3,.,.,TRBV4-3,CASSQEGGRGNTIYF,TGCGCCAGCAGCCAAGAAGGGGGGAGAGGAAACACCATATATTTT
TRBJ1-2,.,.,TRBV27,CASSFEGFRSGGYTF,TGTGCCAGCAGTTTTGAAGGGTTTAGATCAGGAGGCTACACCTTC
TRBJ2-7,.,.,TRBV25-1,CASTEGVGRTYEQYF,TGTGCCAGCACCGAAGGCGTCGGCAGGACCTACGAGCAGTACTTC
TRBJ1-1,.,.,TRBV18,CASSRGDTEAFF,TGTGCCAGCTCTAGGGGGGACACTGAAGCTTTCTTT
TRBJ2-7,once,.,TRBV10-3,CAGQDFGSYEQYF,TGTGCCGGGCAGGATTTCGGCTCCTACGAGCAGTACTTC
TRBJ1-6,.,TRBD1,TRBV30,CAWSTVGGLVNSPLHF,TGTGCCTGGAGTACCGTAGGGGGCCTGGTTAATTCACCCCTCCACTTT
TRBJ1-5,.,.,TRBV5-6,CASSLWLGGSSNQPQHF,TGTGCCAGCAGCTTGTGGCTCGGGGGGTCCAGCAATCAGCCCCAGCATTTT
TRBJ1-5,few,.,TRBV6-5,CASSQTLNSNQPQHF,TGTGCCAGCAGCCAGACCTTGAATAGCAATCAGCCCCAGCATTTT
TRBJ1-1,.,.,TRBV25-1,CASSRLGGAFF,TGTGCCAGCAGTAGGTTGGGGGGAGCTTTCTTT
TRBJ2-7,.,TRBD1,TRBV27,CASRTGGEQYF,TGTGCCAGCAGGACAGGGGGCGAGCAGTACTTC
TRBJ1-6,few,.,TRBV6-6,CASSPGRDNSPLHF,TGTGCCAGCAGTCCGGGACGGGATAATTCACCCCTCCACTTT
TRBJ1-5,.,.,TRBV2,CASSPSGGGNQPQHF,TGTGCCAGCAGTCCCTCTGGGGGCGGCAATCAGCCCCAGCATTTT
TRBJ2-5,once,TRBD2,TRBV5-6,CASSPAGRRTQYF,TGTGCCAGCAGCCCAGCGGGGAGGAGGACCCAGTACTTC
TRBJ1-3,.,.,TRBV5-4,CASSFQGLSGNTIYF,TGCGCCAGCAGCTTTCAGGGGCTGTCTGGAAACACCATATATTTT
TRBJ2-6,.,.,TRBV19,CASRNRGGFWANVLTF,TGTGCCAGTAGAAACAGGGGGGGATTCTGGGCCAACGTCCTGACTTTC
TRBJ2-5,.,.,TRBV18,CASSPPSGFQETQYF,TGTGCCAGCTCACCACCCTCAGGGTTCCAAGAGACCCAGTACTTC
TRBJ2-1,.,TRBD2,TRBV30,CAWSVKTGTSGNNEQFF,TGTGCCTGGAGTGTTAAAACCGGGACTAGCGGCAACAATGAGCAGTTCTTC
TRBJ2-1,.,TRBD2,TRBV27,CASSSYGGFEQFF,TGTGCCAGCAGTTCATACGGGGGGTTTGAGCAGTTCTTC
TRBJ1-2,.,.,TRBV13,CASSLSGDGYTF,TGTGCCAGCAGCTTGAGCGGAGATGGCTACACCTTC
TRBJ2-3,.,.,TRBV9,CASSVERTSTDTQYF,TGTGCCAGCAGCGTAGAGAGGACTAGCACAGATACGCAGTATTTT
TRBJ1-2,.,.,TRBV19,CASSIGGAGYGYTF,TGTGCCAGTAGTATTGGCGGGGCTGGCTATGGCTACACCTTC
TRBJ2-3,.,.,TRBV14,CASSPRTVTDTQYF,TGTGCCAGCAGCCCACGGACAGTCACAGATACGCAGTATTTT
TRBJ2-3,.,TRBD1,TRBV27,CASRQGGTDTQYF,TGTGCCAGCCGACAGGGGGGGACAGATACGCAGTATTTT